The clone carrying this TCR beta chain has a count of ten or more. Its antigen remains unknown. The entry originates in a study of T cells after yellow fever vaccination. Study conclusions and caveats: A faster peak, day 5 versus 15, was reached by the weaker secondary response. Abundant clonotypes (contaminants from the bulk population) could be present in FACS-sorted repertoires.

The CDR3 is made up of 20 amino acids. The J segment lost 3 bases and the V segment lost 4 bases, leaving 13 bases of the junction unmatched. TCRdb re-analysed the 5' RACE reads in MiXCR, keeping a single row per CDR3 protein. Counted here are about 53,000 distinct CDR3 sequences, approximately 7.7% occurring once; the ten biggest clones make up around 38%. The genes are TRBV12-3 or TRBV12-4 and TRBJ2-6, with 12 positions matching TRBD1. The origin of this receptor is a man aged 18-30 years who received the YFV17D yellow fever vaccine. The material was CD8+ T cells sorted from PBMCs, obtained on the day of the first yellow fever vaccination. The CDR3 is CASSSPWGGTGGIGANVLTF. The CDR3 nucleotides are TGTGCCAGCAGTTCCCCATGGGGGGGGACAGGGGGCATTGGGGCCAACGTCCTGACTTTC.